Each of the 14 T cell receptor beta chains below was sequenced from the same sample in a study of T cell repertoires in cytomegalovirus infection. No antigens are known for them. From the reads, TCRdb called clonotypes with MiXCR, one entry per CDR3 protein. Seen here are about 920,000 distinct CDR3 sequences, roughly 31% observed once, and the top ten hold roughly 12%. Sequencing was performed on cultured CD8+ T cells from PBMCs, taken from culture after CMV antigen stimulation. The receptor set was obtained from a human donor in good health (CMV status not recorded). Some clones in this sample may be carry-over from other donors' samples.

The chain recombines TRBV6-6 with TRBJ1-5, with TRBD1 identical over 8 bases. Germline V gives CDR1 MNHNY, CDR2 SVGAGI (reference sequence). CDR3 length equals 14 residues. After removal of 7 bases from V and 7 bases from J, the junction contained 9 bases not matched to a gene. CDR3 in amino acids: CASNPGGHGQPQHF. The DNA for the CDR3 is TGTGCCAGCAATCCAGGGGGCCACGGACAGCCCCAGCATTTT.

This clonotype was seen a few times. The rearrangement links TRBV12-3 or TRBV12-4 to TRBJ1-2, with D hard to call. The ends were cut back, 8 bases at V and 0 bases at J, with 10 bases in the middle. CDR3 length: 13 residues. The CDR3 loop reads CASPMAPNYGYTF. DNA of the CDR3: TGTGCCAGCCCTATGGCCCCTAACTATGGCTACACCTTC.

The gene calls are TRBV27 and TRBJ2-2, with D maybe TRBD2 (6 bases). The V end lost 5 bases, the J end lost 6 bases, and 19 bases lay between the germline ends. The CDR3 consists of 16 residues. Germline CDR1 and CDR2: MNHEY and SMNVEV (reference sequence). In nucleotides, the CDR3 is TGTGCCAGCAGTCCCCCCGAGACTAGAATCCCCGGGGAGCTGTTTTTT. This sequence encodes CASSPPETRIPGELFF.

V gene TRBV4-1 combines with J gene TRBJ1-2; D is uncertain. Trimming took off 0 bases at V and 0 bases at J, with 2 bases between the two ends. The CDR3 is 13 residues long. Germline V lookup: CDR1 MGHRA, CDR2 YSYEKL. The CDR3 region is CASSQEPNYGYTF. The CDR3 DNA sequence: TGCGCCAGCAGCCAAGAGCCTAACTATGGCTACACCTTC.

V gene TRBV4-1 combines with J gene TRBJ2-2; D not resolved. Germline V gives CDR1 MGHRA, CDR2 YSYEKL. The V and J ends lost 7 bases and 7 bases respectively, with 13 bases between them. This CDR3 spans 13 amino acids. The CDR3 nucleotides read TGCGCCAGCAAGACCTCGAGAGGCGGGGAGCTGTTTTTT. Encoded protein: CASKTSRGGELFF.

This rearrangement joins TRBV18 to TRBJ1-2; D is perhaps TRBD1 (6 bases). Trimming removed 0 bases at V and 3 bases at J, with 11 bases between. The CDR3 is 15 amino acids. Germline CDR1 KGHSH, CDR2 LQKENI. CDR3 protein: CASSPPDSLDYGYTF. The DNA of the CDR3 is TGTGCCAGCTCACCACCGGACAGTCTAGACTATGGCTACACCTTC.

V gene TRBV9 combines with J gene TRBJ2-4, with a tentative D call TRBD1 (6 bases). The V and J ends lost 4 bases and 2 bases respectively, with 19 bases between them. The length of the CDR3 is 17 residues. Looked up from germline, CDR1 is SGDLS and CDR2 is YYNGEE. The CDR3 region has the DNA TGTGCCAGCAGCCCAAGGATCAGGGGAGACCCCAAAAACATTCAGTACTTC. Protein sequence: CASSPRIRGDPKNIQYF.

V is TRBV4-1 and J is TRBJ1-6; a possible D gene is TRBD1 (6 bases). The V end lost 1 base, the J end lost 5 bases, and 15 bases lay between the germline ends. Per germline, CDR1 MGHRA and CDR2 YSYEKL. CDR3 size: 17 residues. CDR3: CASSQGSGGPHNSPLHF. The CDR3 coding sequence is TGCGCCAGCAGCCAAGGAAGCGGGGGGCCTCATAATTCACCCCTCCACTTT.

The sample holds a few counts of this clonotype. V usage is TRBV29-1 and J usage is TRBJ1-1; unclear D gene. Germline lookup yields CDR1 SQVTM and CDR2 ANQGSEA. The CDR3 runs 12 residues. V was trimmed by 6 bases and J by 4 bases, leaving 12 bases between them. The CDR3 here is CSVDPSRTEAFF. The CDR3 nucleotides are TGCAGCGTGGACCCTTCGCGCACTGAAGCTTTCTTT.

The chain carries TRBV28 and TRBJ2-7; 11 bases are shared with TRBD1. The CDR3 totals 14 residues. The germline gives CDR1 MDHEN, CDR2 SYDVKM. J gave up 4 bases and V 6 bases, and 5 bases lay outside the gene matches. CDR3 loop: CASSLDRGLYEQYV. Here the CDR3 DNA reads TGTGCCAGCAGCTTGGACAGGGGGCTTTACGAGCAGTACGTC.

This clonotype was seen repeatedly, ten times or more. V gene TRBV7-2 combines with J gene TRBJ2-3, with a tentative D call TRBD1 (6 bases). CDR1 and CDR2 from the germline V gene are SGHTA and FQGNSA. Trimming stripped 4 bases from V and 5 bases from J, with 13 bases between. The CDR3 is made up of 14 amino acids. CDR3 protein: CASSWAGAGDTQYF. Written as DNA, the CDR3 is TGTGCCAGCAGCTGGGCAGGGGCTGGAGATACGCAGTATTTT.

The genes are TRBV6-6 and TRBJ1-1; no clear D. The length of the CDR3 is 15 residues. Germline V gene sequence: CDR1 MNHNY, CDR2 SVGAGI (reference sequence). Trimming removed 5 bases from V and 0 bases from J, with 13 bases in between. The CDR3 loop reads CASSHARALNTEAFF. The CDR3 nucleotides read TGTGCCAGCAGTCACGCCCGGGCCCTGAACACTGAAGCTTTCTTT.

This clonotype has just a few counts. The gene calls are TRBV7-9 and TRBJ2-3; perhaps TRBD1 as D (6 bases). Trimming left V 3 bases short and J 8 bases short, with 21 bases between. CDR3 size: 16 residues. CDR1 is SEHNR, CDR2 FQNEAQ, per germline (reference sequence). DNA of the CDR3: TGTGCCAGCAGCTTCCCCGTGGGGGCTAGCAGGGGTACGCAGTATTTT. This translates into CASSFPVGASRGTQYF.

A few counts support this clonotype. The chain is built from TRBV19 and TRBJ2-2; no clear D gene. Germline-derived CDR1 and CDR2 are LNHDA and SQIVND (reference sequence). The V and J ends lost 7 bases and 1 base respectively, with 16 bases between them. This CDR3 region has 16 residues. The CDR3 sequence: CASTPEYRLNTGELFF. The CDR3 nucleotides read TGTGCCAGTACCCCAGAGTACAGATTGAACACCGGGGAGCTGTTTTTT.